This TCR beta chain was captured by sequencing in a study of T-cell reconstitution after alpha-beta-depleted transplantation in children. The V gene's germline CDR1 is SGHRS and CDR2 YFSETQ. V shed 0 bases and J shed 1 base, with 7 bases lying between them. The CDR3 loop spans 14 amino acids. This clonotype showed up many times. As it was prepared, the TCRbeta library received unique molecular identifiers. TCRdb fed the PCR reads into MiXCR, producing one record per CDR3 protein. The sample lists some 200,000 distinct CDR3 sequences; about 9.2% were seen once. Sample: PBMCs from the stem cell graft donor, taken from the stem cell graft. The chain joins TRBV5-1 to TRBJ1-1; no clear D. The TCR comes from a human donor who donated a stem cell graft to a child with acute lymphoblastic leukemia. CDR3 residues: CASSLAEKNTEAFF. The CDR3 DNA sequence: TGCGCCAGCAGCTTGGCGGAAAAGAACACTGAAGCTTTCTTT.